Shown below are 10 T cell receptor beta chains from a single sample sequenced in a study of graft-versus-host responses after intestinal transplantation. The table came from immunoSEQ multiplex PCR; TCRdb's copy has only in-frame clones and leaves some out. The sample gives some 41,000 clones, over 90% of which show up once; less than 4% is in the top ten. This sample comprised PBMCs, obtained 734 days after intestinal transplantation. All receptors derive from a human patient who received an intestinal transplant, so some T cells may come from the graft donor.

This chain uses TRBV10-3 with TRBJ2-4; TRBD2 agrees at 9 bases. The CDR3 is 16 amino acids. Trimming at V came to 3 bases and at J to 1 base, leaving 4 bases not matched to a gene. CDR1 is ENHRY and CDR2 is SYGVKD in the germline V gene. CDR3 sequence: CAISDRREGAKNIQYF. The CDR3 DNA follows: TGTGCCATCAGTGACAGGCGGGAGGGGGCCAAAAACATTCAGTACTTC.

The gene calls are TRBV6-5 and TRBJ1-2; no definite D call. V lost 0 bases and J lost 7, with 6 bases in between. Germline assignment: CDR1 MNHEY and CDR2 SVGAGI. This CDR3 has 12 residues. As DNA, the CDR3 is TGTGCCAGCAGTTACTCCAGCCTTGGCTACACCTTC. Residues: CASSYSSLGYTF.

This chain uses TRBV5-1 with TRBJ2-7, with D perhaps TRBD2 (5 bases). V shed 2 bases and J shed 3 bases, with 18 bases lying between them. CDR3 size: 16 residues. Germline CDR1 is SGHRS and CDR2 is YFSETQ. CDR3 sequence: CASSFGEFSDLYEQYF. The CDR3 DNA is TGCGCCAGCAGCTTCGGGGAGTTTTCCGACCTCTACGAGCAGTACTTC.

V usage is TRBV7-3 and J usage is TRBJ2-1, with TRBD2 matching 11 bases. The CDR3 is 15 residues long. Germline values: CDR1 SGHTA, CDR2 FQGTGA. The V segment lost 5 bases and the J segment 5 bases; nucleotides outside the gene matches: 5. CDR3 nucleotide sequence: TGTGCCAGCAGCCCAACTAGCGGGAGCAACAATGAGCAGTTCTTC. It specifies CASSPTSGSNNEQFF.

The chain is built from TRBV30 and TRBJ1-2; 7 bases are shared with TRBD1. The CDR3 is 16 amino acids. Germline CDR1 GTSNPN, CDR2 SVGIG (reference sequence). J gave up 0 bases and V 4 bases, and 11 bases lay outside the gene matches. CDR3 residues: CAWIPQGGNTNYGYTF. CDR3 sequence (DNA): TGTGCCTGGATCCCTCAGGGGGGGAATACTAACTATGGCTACACCTTC. Combining the CDR3 with reference TRBV30 and TRBJ1-2 gives the whole variable domain SQTIHQWPATLVQPVGSPLSLECTVEGTSNPNLYWYRQAAGRGLQLLFYSVGIGQISSEVPQNLSASRPQDRQFILSSKKLLLSDSGFYLCAWIPQGGNTNYGYTFGSGTRLTVV.

This clone was found once. The V gene is TRBV11-2, the J gene TRBJ2-5, with unresolved D. CDR3 length: 14 residues. The germline gives CDR1 SGHAT, CDR2 FQNNGV. V lost 0 bases and J 5 bases, leaving 10 bases between the germline ends. The chain's CDR3 is CASSLDLPGETQYF. The CDR3 DNA reads as TGTGCCAGCAGCTTAGATCTTCCCGGGGAGACCCAGTACTTC.

This chain uses TRBV13 with TRBJ2-1; 10 bases agree with TRBD2. J gave up 6 bases and V 7 bases, and 9 bases lay outside the gene matches. Germline CDR1 PRHDT, CDR2 FYEKMQ (reference sequence). CDR3 length equals 15 residues. The CDR3 DNA follows: TGTGCCAGCACCCGAGAACTAGCGGGATTCAATGAGCAGTTCTTC. Translation gives CASTRELAGFNEQFF.

The chain uses TRBV5-1 and TRBJ1-1; D uncertain. V was clipped by 4 bases and J by 0 bases, with 7 bases between them. The CDR3 length is 13 residues. Germline-derived CDR1 and CDR2 are SGHRS and YFSETQ. CDR3 nucleotide sequence: TGCGCCAGCAGCCGCCTATTGAACACTGAAGCTTTCTTT. Amino acids: CASSRLLNTEAFF.

The CDR3 bases are TGTGCCAGTATTCAACCTATGAGAAACACCATATATTTT. Its protein product is CASIQPMRNTIYF. The chain is built from TRBV19 and TRBJ1-3; no reliable D call. V was shortened by 7 bases and J by 5 bases, with 12 bases between the two germline ends. The CDR3 is 13 amino acids. In germline, CDR1 is LNHDA, CDR2 SQIVND (reference sequence).

V and J are TRBV7-9 and TRBJ2-7; D unclear. Germline CDR1 SEHNR, CDR2 FQNEAQ (reference sequence). With 5 bases removed from V and 6 bases from J, the gap between germline ends came to 17 bases. The CDR3 loop spans 14 amino acids. This CDR3 reads CASSPRSRPVEQYF. As DNA, the CDR3 is TGTGCCAGCAGCCCCCGCTCCCGTCCAGTCGAGCAGTACTTC.